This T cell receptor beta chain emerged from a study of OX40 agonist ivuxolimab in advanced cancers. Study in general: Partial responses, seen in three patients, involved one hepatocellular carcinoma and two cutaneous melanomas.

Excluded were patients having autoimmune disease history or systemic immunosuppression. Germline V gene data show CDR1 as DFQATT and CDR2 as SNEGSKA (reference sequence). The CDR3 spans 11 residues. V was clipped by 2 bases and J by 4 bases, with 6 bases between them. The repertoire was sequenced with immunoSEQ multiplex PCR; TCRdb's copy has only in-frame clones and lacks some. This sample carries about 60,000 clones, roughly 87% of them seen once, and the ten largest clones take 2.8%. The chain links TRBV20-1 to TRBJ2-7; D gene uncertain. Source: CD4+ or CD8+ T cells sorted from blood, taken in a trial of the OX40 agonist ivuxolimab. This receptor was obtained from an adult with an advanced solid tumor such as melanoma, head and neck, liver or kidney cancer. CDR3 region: CSARNVYEQYF. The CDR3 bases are TGCAGTGCTAGAAATGTTTACGAGCAGTACTTC.